These T cell receptor beta chains were read from a single sample in a study of blood T cells in healthy people across ages. TCRdb called the 5' RACE reads again in MiXCR, with one record for every CDR3 protein. Of 450,000 to 600,000 distinct CDR3 sequences detected, about 25% appear once; the ten largest clones hold over 3.5%. The sample was also linked to a second study, of T cells of mothers and their children.

Sequencing used blood. The receptors originated from a boy younger than 10 in good health. Both conserved end residues are part of each CDR3. A D gene is named only where the DNA matches it firmly. A clone size is listed for some rows: how often the clone was seen (once, few, many), or a class if it is expanded.

V gene: TRBV20-1
J gene: TRBJ2-7
clone size: few
D gene: .
CDR3 protein: CSAYTGSSSYEQYF
CDR3 DNA: TGCAGTGCTTATACGGGCTCTAGCTCCTACGAGCAGTACTTC

V gene: TRBV5-1
J gene: TRBJ2-5
clone size: few
D gene: TRBD2
CDR3 protein: CASSLSGAYQETQYF
CDR3 DNA: TGCGCCAGCAGCTTGAGCGGGGCGTACCAAGAGACCCAGTACTTC

V gene: TRBV27
J gene: TRBJ2-5
clone size: few
D gene: TRBD1
CDR3 protein: CASSKGRGQGEETQYF
CDR3 DNA: TGTGCCAGCAGTAAGGGCAGAGGACAGGGGGAAGAGACCCAGTACTTC

V gene: TRBV10-2
J gene: TRBJ1-4
clone size: few
D gene: .
CDR3 protein: CASSDTDRKKLFF
CDR3 DNA: TGCGCCAGCAGTGACACTGACAGAAAAAAACTGTTTTTT

V gene: TRBV27
J gene: TRBJ1-1
clone size: .
D gene: TRBD1
CDR3 protein: CASSKNRGATEAFF
CDR3 DNA: TGTGCCAGCAGCAAAAACAGGGGAGCAACTGAAGCTTTCTTT

V gene: TRBV19
J gene: TRBJ1-2
clone size: few
D gene: .
CDR3 protein: CASSIRRGLYGYTF
CDR3 DNA: TGTGCCAGTAGTATACGGAGGGGATTGTATGGCTACACCTTC

V gene: TRBV21-1
J gene: TRBJ2-5
clone size: few
D gene: .
CDR3 protein: CASSRRRLAGRETQYF
CDR3 DNA: TGTGCCAGCAGCCGACGGCGGCTAGCGGGCCGAGAGACCCAGTACTTC

V gene: TRBV7-8
J gene: TRBJ1-4
clone size: .
D gene: TRBD1
CDR3 protein: CASSMQGANEKLFF
CDR3 DNA: TGTGCCAGCAGCATGCAGGGGGCTAATGAAAAACTGTTTTTT

V gene: TRBV18
J gene: TRBJ1-6
clone size: few
D gene: .
CDR3 protein: CASSPYQSEFLHF
CDR3 DNA: TGTGCCAGCTCTCCTTACCAATCAGAATTTCTCCACTTT

V gene: TRBV11-1
J gene: TRBJ2-5
clone size: .
D gene: TRBD1
CDR3 protein: CASSLNRGLQTQYF
CDR3 DNA: TGTGCCAGCAGCTTAAACAGGGGATTGCAGACCCAGTACTTC

V gene: TRBV7-2
J gene: TRBJ2-7
clone size: .
D gene: TRBD2
CDR3 protein: CASSQPLAGGSYRVPF
CDR3 DNA: TGTGCCAGCAGCCAACCTTTAGCGGGTGGGTCTTATCGGGTCCCATTC